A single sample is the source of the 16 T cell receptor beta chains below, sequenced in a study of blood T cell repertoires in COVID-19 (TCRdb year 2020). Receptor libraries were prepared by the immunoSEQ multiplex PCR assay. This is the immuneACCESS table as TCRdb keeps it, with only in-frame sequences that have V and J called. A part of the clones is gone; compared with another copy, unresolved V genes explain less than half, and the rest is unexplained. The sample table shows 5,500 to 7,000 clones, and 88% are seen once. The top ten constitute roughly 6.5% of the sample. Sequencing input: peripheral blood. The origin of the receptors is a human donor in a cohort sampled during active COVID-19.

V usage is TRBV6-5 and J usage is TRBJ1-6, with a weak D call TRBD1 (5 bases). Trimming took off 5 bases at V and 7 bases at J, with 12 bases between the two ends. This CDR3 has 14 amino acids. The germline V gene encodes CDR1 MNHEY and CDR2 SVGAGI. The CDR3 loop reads CASSKAGMNSPLHF. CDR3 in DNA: TGTGCCAGCAGTAAGGCAGGGATGAATTCACCCCTCCACTTT.

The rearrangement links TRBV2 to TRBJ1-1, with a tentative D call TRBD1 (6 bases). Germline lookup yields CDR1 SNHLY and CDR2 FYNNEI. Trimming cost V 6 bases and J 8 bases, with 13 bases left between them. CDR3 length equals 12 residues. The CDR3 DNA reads TGTGCCAGCAGAGGGCAGGGGCTAGAAGCTTTCTTT. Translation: CASRGQGLEAFF. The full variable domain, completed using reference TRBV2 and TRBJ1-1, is EPEVTQTPSHQVTQMGQEVILRCVPISNHLYFYWYRQILGQKVEFLVSFYNNEISEKSEIFDDQFSVERPDGSNFTLKIRSTKLEDSAMYFCASRGQGLEAFFGQGTRLTVV.

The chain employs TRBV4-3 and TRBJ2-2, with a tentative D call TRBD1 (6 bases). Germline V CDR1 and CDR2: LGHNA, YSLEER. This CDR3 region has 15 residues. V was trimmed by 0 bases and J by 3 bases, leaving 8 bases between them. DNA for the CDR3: TGCGCCAGCAGCCAAGATAGACAGGACACCGGGGAGCTGTTTTTT. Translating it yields CASSQDRQDTGELFF.

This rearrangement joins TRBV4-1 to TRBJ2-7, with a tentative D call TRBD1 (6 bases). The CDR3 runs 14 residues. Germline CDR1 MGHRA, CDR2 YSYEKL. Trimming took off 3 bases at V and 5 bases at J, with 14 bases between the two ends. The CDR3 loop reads CASSHRGPTNEQYF. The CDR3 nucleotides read TGCGCCAGCAGCCACAGGGGTCCAACAAACGAGCAGTACTTC.

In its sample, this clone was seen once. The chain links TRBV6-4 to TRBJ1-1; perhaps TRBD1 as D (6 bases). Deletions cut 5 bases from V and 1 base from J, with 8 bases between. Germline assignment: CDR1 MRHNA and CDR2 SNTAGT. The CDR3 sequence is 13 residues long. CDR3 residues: CASSLTGNTEAFF. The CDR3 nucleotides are TGTGCCAGCAGTCTGACAGGGAACACTGAAGCTTTCTTT.

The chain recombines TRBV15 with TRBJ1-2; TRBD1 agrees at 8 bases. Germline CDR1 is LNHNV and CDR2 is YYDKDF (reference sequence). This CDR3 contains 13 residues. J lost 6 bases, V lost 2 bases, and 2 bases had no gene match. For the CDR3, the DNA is TGTGCCACCAGCAGACAGGGGGCTGATGGCTACACCTTC. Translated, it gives CATSRQGADGYTF.

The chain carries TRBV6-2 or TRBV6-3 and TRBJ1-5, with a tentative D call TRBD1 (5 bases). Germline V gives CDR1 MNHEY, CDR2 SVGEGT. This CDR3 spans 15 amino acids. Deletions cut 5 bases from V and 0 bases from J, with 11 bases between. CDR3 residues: CASSTDSYSNQPQHF. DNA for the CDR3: TGTGCCAGCAGTACTGACAGCTATAGCAATCAGCCCCAGCATTTT.

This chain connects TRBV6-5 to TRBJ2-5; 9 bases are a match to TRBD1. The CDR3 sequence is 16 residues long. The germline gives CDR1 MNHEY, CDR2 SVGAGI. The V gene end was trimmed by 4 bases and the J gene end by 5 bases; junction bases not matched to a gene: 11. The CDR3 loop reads CASSSSHRGLGETQYF. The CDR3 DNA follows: TGTGCCAGCAGTTCTTCCCACAGGGGGCTTGGGGAGACCCAGTACTTC.

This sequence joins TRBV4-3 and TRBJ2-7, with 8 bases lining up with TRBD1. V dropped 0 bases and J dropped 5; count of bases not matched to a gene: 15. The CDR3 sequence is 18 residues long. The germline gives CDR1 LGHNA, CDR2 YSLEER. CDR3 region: CASSQEEPGQALSHEQYF. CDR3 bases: TGCGCCAGCAGCCAAGAGGAGCCGGGACAGGCCCTTTCCCACGAGCAGTACTTC.

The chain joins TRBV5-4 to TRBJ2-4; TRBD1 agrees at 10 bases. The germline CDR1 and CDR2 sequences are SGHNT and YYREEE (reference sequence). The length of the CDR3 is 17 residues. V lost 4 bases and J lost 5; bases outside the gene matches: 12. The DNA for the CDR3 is TGTGCCAGCAGCGGGAAGGGACAGGGGATGTCGGAAAACATTCAGTACTTC. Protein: CASSGKGQGMSENIQYF.

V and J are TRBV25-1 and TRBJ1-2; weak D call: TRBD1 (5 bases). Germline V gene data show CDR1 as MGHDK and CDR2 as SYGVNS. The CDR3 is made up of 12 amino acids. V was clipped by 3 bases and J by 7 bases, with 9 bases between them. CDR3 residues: CASSDRVGGYTF. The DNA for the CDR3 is TGTGCCAGCAGTGACAGGGTGGGTGGCTACACCTTC.

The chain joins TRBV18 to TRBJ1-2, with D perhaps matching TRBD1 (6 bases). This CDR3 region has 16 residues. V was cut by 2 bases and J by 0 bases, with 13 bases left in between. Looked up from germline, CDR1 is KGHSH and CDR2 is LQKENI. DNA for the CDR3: TGTGCCAGCTCACCAGGCCCGCCAGGGGCTAACTATGGCTACACCTTC. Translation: CASSPGPPGANYGYTF.

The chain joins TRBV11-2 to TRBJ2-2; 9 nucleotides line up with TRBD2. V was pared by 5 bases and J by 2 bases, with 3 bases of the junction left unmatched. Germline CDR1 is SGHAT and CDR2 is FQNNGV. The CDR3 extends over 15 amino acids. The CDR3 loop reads CASSPGTSNTGELFF. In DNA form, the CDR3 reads TGTGCCAGCAGCCCCGGGACTAGCAACACCGGGGAGCTGTTTTTT.

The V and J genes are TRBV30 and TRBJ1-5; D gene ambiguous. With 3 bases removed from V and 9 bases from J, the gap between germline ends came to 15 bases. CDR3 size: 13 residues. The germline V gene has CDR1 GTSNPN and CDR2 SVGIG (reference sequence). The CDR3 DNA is TGTGCCTGGAGCAGCCGAGAGGGATTGCCCCAGCATTTT. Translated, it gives CAWSSREGLPQHF.

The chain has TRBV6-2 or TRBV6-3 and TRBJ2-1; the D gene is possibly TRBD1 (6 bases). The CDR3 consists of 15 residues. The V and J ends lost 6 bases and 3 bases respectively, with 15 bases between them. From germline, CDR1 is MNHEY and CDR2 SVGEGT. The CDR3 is CASSPTGTHYNEQFF. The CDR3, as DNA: TGTGCCAGCAGCCCGACCGGGACACACTACAATGAGCAGTTCTTC.

The CDR3 DNA is TGTGCCAGTCAATCTCACTTAACCGGGGAGCTGTTTTTT. The encoded protein is CASQSHLTGELFF. The rearrangement links TRBV19 to TRBJ2-2; D is unclear. CDR1 is LNHDA, CDR2 SQIVND, per germline (reference sequence). This CDR3 comprises 13 residues. V was pared by 8 bases and J by 5 bases, with 12 bases between.